This T cell receptor (beta chain) was identified during a study of T cells in Graves' hyperthyroidism and ophthalmopathy. Germline loops: CDR1 SGHTA, CDR2 FQGTGA. CDR3 length equals 18 residues. Losses at the gene ends were 2 bases for V and 6 bases for J; bases not matched to a gene: 13. Amplified regions were TCR beta CDR3 sequences from RNA transcripts. Primed by the HTBI set, a first-round RT-PCR was run on the TCR CDR3. MiXCR, applied by TCRdb to the multiplex PCR reads, yields one record per CDR3 protein. The sample lists 350,000 to 450,000 distinct CDR3 sequences, roughly an eighth occurring once. Criteria for exclusion of patients were uncontrolled infection, other autoimmune disease, pregnancy or lactation. This clonotype was seen repeatedly, ten times or more.

The clonotype comes from a man aged 50 to 59 with Graves' ophthalmopathy. The sequencing sample was made of blood. The chain couples TRBV7-3 to TRBJ2-2, with 9 positions matching TRBD2. In nucleotides, the CDR3 is TGTGCCAGCAGCTTATGGAGAGTAGCGGGAGTCCCCCCCGGGGAGCTGTTTTTT. Its translation is CASSLWRVAGVPPGELFF.